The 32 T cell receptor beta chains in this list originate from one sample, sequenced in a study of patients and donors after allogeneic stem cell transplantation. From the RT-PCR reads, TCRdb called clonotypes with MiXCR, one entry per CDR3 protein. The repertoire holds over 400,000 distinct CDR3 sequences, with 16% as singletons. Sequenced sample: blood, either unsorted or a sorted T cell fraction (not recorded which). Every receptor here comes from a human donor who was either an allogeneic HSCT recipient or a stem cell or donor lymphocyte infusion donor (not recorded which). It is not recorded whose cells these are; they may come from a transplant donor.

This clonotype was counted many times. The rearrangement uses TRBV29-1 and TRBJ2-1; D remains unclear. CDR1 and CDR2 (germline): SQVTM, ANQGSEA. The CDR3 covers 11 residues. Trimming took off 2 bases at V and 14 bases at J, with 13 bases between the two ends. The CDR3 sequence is CSVELALTEFF. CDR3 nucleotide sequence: TGCAGCGTTGAATTAGCCTTAACAGAGTTCTTC.

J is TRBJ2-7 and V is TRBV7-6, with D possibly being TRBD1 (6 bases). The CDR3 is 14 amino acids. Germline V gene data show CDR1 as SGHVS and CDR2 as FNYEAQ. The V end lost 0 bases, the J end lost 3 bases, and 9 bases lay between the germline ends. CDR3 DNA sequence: TGTGCCAGCAGCTTAGCGCAGGGGATCTACGAGCAGTACTTC. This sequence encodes CASSLAQGIYEQYF.

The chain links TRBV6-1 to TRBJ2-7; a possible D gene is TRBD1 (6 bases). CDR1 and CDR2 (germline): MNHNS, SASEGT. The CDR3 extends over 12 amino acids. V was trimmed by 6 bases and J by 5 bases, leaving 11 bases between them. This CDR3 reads CASSVQGNEQYF. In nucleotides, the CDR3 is TGTGCCAGCAGCGTACAGGGTAACGAGCAGTACTTC.

DNA of the CDR3: TGTGCCAGCAGCCAATGGACAAGGGGGGACACTGAAGCTTTCTTT. Protein sequence: CASSQWTRGDTEAFF. V and J are TRBV5-5 and TRBJ1-1; a possible D gene is TRBD1 (6 bases). Germline assignment: CDR1 SGHKS and CDR2 YYEKEE (reference sequence). The CDR3 spans 15 residues. V was pared by 4 bases and J by 3 bases, with 16 bases between.

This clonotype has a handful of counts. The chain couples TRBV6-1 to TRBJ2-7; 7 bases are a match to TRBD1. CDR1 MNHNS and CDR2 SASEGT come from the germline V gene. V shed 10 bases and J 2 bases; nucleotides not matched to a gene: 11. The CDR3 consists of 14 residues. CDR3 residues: CATWTRDSPYEQYF. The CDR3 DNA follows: TGTGCCACATGGACCCGGGACAGTCCCTACGAGCAGTACTTC.

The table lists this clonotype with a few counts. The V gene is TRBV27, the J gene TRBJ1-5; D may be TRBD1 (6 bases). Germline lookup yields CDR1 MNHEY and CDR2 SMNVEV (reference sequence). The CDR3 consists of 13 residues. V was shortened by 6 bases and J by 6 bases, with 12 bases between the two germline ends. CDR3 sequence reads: CASRPTQGQPQHF. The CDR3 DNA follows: TGTGCCAGCAGGCCCACACAGGGTCAGCCCCAGCATTTT.

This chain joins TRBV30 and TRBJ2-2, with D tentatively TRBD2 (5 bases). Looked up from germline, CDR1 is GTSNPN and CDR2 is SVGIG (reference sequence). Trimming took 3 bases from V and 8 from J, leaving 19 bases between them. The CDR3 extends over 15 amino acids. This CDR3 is CAWSPRGRGRGELFF. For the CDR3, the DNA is TGTGCCTGGAGCCCCCGGGGTCGTGGTAGGGGGGAGCTGTTTTTT.

The CDR3 DNA sequence: TGTGCCAGCAGCCGAGACGGGACAGTCACAGATACGCAGTATTTT. Amino acids: CASSRDGTVTDTQYF. V and J are TRBV7-3 and TRBJ2-3; the match to TRBD1 covers 7 bases. V was clipped by 5 bases and J by 2 bases; unmatched bases: 7. CDR1 and CDR2 (germline): SGHTA, FQGTGA. This CDR3 comprises 15 residues.

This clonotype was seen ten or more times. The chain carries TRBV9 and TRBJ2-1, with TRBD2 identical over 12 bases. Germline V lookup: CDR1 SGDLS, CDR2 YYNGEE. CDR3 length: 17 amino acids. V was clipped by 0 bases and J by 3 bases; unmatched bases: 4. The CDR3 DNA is TGTGCCAGCAGCGTAGCTACTAGCGGGGGGATCTACAATGAGCAGTTCTTC. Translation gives CASSVATSGGIYNEQFF.

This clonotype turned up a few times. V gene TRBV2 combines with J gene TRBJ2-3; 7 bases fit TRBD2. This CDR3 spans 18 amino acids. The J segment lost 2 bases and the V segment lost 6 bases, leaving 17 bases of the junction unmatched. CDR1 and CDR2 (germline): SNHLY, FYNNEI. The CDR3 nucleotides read TGTGCCAGCAGCCCCTTCCTATGGGAGGGAAGTTTCACAGATACGCAGTATTTT. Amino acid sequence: CASSPFLWEGSFTDTQYF.

The CDR3 sequence: CASRGAGVTEAFF. As DNA, the CDR3 is TGCGCCAGCAGGGGGGCAGGGGTCACTGAAGCTTTCTTT. This rearrangement joins TRBV5-1 to TRBJ1-1; possibly TRBD1 for D (6 bases). Between the trimmed V and J ends, which lost 5 bases and 4 bases, there was a span of 12 bases. The CDR3 has 13 residues. Germline CDR1 reads SGHRS; CDR2 reads YFSETQ.

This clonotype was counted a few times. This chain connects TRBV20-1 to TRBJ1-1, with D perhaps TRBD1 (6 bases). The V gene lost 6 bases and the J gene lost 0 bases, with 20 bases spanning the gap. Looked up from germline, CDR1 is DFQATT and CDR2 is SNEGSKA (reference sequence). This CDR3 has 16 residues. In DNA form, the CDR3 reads TGCAGTGCAAAGAGCCCCCGGGGGCCGATGAACACTGAAGCTTTCTTT. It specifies CSAKSPRGPMNTEAFF.

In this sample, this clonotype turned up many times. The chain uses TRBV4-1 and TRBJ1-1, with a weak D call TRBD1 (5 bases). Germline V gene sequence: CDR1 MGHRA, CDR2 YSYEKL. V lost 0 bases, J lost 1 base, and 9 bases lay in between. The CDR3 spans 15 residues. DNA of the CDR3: TGCGCCAGCAGCCAAGAAGGGCAGGGGAACACTGAAGCTTTCTTT. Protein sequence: CASSQEGQGNTEAFF.

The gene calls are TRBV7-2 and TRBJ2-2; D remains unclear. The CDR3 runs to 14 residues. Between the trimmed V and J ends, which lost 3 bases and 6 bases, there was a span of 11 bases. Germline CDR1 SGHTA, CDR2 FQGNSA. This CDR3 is CASSFKVFAGELFF. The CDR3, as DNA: TGTGCCAGCAGCTTTAAGGTCTTCGCCGGGGAGCTGTTTTTT.

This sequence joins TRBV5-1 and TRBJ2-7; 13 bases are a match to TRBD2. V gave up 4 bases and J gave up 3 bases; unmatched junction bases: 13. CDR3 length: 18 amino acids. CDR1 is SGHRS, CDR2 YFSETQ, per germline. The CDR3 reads CASSGFGTSGTQIYEQYF. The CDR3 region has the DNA TGCGCCAGCAGCGGCTTTGGGACTAGCGGGACTCAAATCTACGAGCAGTACTTC.

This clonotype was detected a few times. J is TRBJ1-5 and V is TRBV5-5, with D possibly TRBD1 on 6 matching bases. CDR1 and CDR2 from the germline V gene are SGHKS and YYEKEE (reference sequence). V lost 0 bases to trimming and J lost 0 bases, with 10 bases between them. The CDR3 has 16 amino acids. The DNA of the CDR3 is TGTGCCAGCAGCTTGGTCGGGGGCAATAGCAATCAGCCCCAGCATTTT. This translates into CASSLVGGNSNQPQHF.

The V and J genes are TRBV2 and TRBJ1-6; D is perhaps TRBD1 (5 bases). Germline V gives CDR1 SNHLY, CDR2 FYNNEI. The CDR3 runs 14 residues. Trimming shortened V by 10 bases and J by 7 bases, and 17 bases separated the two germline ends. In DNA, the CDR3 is TGTGCCACACCAACAAGGGGCCTGAATTCACCCCTCCACTTT. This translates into CATPTRGLNSPLHF.

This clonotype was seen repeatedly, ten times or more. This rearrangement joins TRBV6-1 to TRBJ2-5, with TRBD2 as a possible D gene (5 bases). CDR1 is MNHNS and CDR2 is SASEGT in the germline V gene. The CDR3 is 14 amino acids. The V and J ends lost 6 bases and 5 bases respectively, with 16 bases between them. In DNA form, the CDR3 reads TGTGCCAGCAGACGACCCGGGGAAGTTGAGACCCAGTACTTC. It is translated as CASRRPGEVETQYF.

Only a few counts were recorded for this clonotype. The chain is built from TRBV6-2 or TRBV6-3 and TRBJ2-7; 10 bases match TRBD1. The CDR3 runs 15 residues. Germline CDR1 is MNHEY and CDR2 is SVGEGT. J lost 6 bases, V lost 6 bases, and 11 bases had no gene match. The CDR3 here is CASRKTGGKGPEQYF. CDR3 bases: TGTGCCAGCAGAAAGACAGGGGGCAAGGGTCCCGAGCAGTACTTC.

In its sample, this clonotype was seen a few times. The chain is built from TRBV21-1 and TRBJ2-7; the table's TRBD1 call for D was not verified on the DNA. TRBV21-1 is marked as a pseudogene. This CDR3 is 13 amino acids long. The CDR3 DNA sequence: TGTGCCAGTTCCCGGGACAAGTCCTACGAGCAGTACTTC. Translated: CASSRDKSYEQYF.

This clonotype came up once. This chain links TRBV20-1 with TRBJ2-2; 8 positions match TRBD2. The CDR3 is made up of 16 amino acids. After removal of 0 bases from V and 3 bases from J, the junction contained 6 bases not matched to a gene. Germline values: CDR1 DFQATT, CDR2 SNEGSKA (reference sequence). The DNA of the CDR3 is TGCAGTGCTAGAGATACCAGCGGGGGTGACACCGGGGAGCTGTTTTTT. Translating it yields CSARDTSGGDTGELFF.

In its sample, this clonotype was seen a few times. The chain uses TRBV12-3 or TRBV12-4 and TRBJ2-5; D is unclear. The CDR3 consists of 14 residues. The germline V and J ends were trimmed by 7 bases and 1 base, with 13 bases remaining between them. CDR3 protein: CASTPRTSQETQYF. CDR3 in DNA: TGTGCCAGCACCCCCCGCACCTCCCAAGAGACCCAGTACTTC.

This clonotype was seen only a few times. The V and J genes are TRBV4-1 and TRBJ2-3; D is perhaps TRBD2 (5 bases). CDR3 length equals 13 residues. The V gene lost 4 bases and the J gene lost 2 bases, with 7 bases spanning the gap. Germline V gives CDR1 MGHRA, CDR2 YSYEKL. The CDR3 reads CASSRGLTDTQYF. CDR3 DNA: TGCGCCAGCAGCCGAGGGCTCACAGATACGCAGTATTTT.

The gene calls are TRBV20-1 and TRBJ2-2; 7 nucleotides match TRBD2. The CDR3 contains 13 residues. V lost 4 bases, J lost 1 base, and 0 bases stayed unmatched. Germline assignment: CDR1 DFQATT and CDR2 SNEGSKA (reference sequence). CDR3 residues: CSATGGNTGELFF. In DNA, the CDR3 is TGCAGTGCTACGGGGGGGAACACCGGGGAGCTGTTTTTT.

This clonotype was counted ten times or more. The CDR3 sequence is CASSFGQGNGYTF. In DNA, the CDR3 is TGTGCCAGCAGCTTCGGACAGGGGAATGGCTACACCTTC. This chain connects TRBV3-1 to TRBJ1-2; 9 nucleotides agree with TRBD1. CDR3 length equals 13 residues. CDR1 is LGHDT and CDR2 is YNNKEL in the germline V gene (reference sequence). V was clipped by 5 bases and J by 6 bases; unmatched bases: 4.

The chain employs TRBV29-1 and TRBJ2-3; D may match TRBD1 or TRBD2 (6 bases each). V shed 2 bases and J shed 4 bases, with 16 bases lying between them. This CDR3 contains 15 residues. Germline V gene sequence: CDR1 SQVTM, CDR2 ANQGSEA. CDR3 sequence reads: CSVEFGGRAADTQYF. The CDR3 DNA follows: TGCAGCGTTGAATTCGGGGGCAGGGCCGCAGATACGCAGTATTTT.

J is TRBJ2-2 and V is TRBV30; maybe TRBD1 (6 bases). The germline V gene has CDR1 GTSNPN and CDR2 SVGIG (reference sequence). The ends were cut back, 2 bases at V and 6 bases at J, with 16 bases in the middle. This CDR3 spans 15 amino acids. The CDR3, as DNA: TGTGCCTGGAGTAAAACAGGGTTATGGGCCGGGGAGCTGTTTTTT. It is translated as CAWSKTGLWAGELFF.

Written as DNA, the CDR3 is TGCAGTGCTAGTGGGACAGGGAGCTCCTACGAGCAGTACTTC. It is translated as CSASGTGSSYEQYF. The chain joins TRBV20-1 to TRBJ2-7; 9 bases are shared with TRBD1. The V segment lost 3 bases and the J segment 0 bases; nucleotides outside the gene matches: 3. The CDR3 contains 14 residues. Germline V lookup: CDR1 DFQATT, CDR2 SNEGSKA (reference sequence).

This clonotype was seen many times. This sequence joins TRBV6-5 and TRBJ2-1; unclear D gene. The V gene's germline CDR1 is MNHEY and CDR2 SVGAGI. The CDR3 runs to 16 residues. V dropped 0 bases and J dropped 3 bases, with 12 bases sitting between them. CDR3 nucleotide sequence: TGTGCCAGCAGTTACTCCGTGGCAGCCCTCTACAATGAGCAGTTCTTC. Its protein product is CASSYSVAALYNEQFF.

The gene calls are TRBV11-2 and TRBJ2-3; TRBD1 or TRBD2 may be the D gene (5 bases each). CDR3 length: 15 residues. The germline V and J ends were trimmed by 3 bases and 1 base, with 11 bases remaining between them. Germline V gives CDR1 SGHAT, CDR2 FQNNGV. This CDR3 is CASSFRGVRTDTQYF. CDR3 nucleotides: TGTGCCAGCAGCTTTCGAGGGGTCCGCACAGATACGCAGTATTTT.

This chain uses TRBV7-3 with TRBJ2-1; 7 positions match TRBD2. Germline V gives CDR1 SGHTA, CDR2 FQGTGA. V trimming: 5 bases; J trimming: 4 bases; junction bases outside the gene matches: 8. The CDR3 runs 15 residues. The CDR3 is CASSPGGGPYNEQFF. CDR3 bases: TGTGCCAGCAGCCCGGGCGGGGGTCCATACAATGAGCAGTTCTTC.

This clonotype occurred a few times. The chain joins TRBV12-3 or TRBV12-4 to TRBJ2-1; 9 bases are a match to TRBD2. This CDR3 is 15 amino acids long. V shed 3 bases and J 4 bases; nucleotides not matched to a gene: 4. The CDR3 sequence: CASSFSLAGYNEQFF. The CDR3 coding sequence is TGTGCCAGCAGTTTTAGCCTAGCGGGGTACAATGAGCAGTTCTTC.